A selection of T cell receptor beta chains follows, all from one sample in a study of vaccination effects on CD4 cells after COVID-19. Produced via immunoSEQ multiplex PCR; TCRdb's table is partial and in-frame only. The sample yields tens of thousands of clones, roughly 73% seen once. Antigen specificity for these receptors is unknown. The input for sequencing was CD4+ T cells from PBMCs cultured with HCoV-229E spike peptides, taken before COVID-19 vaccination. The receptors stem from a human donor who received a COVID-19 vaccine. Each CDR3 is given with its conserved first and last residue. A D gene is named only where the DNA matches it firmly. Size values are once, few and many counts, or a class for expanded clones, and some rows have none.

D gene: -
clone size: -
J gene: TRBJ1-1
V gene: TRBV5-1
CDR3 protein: CASSLQGYNTEAFF
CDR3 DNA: TGCGCCAGCAGCTTGCAGGGCTATAACACTGAAGCTTTCTTT

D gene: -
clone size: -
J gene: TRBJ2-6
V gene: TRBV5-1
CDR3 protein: CASSSTVSGANVLTF
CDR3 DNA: TGCGCCAGCAGCTCTACAGTCTCTGGGGCCAACGTCCTGACTTTC

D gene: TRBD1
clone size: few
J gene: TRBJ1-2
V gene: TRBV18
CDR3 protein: CASSRQGLAGYTF
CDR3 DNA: TGTGCCAGCTCACGACAGGGTTTGGCCGGCTACACCTTC

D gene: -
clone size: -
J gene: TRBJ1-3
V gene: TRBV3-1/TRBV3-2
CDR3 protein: CASSQAGSSGNTIYF
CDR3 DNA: TGTGCCAGCAGCCAAGCCGGGAGCTCTGGAAACACCATATATTTT

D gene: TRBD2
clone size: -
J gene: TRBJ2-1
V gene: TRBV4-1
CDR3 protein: CASSHTLGLAGGVYEQFF
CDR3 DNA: TGCGCCAGCAGCCACACCCTCGGGCTAGCGGGGGGGGTCTATGAGCAGTTCTTC

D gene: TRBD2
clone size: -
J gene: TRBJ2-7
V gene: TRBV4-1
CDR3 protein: CASSRLAGVAIGDEQYF
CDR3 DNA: TGCGCCAGCAGCCGACTAGCGGGAGTGGCTATTGGGGACGAGCAGTACTTC

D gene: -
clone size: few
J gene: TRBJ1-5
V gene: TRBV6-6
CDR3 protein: CASNPLGGGQPQHF
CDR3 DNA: TGTGCCAGCAATCCATTGGGAGGTGGTCAGCCCCAGCATTTT

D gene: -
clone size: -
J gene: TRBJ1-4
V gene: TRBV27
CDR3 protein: CASSFRRGNEKLFF
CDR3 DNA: TGTGCCAGCAGTTTTCGTAGGGGTAATGAAAAACTGTTTTTT

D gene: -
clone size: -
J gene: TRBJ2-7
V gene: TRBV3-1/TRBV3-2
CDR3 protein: CASSPTLSYEQYF
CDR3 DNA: TGTGCCAGCAGCCCGACTCTCTCCTACGAGCAGTACTTC

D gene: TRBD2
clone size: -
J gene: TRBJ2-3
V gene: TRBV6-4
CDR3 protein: CASSDAGGQADTQYF
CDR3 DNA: TGTGCCAGCAGTGACGCGGGGGGCCAGGCAGATACGCAGTATTTT

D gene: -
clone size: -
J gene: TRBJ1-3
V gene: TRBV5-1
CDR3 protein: CASSLDGVGNTIYF
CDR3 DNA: TGCGCCAGCAGCTTGGATGGGGTTGGAAACACCATATATTTT

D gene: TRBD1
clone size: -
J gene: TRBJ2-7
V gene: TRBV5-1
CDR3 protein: CASSLGLDRGGYEQYF
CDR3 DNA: TGCGCCAGCAGCTTAGGATTGGACAGGGGGGGCTACGAGCAGTACTTC

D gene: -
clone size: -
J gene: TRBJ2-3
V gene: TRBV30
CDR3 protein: CAWSGTDTQYF
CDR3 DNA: TGTGCCTGGAGTGGCACAGATACGCAGTATTTT

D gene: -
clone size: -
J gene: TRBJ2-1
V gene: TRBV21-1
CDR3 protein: CASSKGGVLAERVNEQFF
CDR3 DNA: TGTGCCAGCAGCAAAGGGGGAGTACTAGCGGAGAGAGTCAATGAGCAGTTCTTC

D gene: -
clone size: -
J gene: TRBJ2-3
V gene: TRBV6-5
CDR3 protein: CASRRRVQLGDTQYF
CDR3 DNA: TGTGCCAGCAGGAGAAGGGTGCAGCTGGGAGATACGCAGTATTTT

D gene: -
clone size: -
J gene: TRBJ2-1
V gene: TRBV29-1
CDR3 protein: CSVDSIDTQQFF
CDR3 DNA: TGCAGCGTAGACTCTATAGATACGCAGCAGTTCTTC

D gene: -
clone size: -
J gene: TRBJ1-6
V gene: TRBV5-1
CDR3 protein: CASSEGDKGSPLHF
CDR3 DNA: TGCGCCAGCAGTGAAGGGGATAAGGGTTCACCCCTCCACTTT

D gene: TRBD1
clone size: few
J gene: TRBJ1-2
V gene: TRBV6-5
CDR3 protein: CASRGDRYVYGYTF
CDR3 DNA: TGTGCCAGCAGGGGGGACAGATACGTCTATGGCTACACCTTC

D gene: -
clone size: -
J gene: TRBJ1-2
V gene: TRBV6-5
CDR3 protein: CASSYRGRLDYGYTF
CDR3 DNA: TGTGCCAGCAGTTACCGGGGGCGGCTCGACTATGGCTACACCTTC

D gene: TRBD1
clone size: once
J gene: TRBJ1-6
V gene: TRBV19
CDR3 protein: CASRATGEYSPLHF
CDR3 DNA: TGTGCCAGTAGGGCCACAGGGGAGTATTCACCCCTCCACTTT

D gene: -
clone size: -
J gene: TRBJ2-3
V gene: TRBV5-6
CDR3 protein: CASSGGGPTDTQYF
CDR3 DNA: TGTGCCAGCAGTGGGGGGGGGCCGACAGATACGCAGTATTTT

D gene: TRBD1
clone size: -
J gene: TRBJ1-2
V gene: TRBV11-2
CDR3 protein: CASSLAGQGIGYTF
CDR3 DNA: TGTGCCAGCAGCTTGGCGGGACAGGGGATTGGCTACACCTTC

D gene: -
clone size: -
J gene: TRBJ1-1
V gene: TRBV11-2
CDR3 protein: CASHLRGGTEAFF
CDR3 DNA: TGTGCCAGCCACCTAAGAGGAGGCACTGAAGCTTTCTTT

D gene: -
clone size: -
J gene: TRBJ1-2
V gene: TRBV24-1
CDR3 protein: CATSDTGDRTANYGYTF
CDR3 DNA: TGTGCCACCAGTGATACGGGCGACAGGACAGCTAACTATGGCTACACCTTC

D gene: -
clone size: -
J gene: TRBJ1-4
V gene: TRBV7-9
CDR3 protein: CASSFGQGEKLFF
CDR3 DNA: TGTGCCAGCAGCTTTGGGCAGGGGGAAAAACTGTTTTTT

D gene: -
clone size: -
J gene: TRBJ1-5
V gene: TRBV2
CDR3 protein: CASSATDSNQPQHF
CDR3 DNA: TGTGCCAGCAGCGCAACAGATAGCAATCAGCCCCAGCATTTT

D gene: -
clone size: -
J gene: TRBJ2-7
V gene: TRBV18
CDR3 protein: CASSPMGDWAGEQYF
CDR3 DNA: TGTGCCAGCTCACCAATGGGGGACTGGGCTGGAGAGCAGTACTTC

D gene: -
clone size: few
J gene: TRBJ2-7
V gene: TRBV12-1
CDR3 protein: CASTNVRSYRARDGSYEQYF
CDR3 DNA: TGTGCCAGCACCAATGTACGGAGCTACCGAGCCCGGGATGGGAGCTACGAGCAGTACTTC

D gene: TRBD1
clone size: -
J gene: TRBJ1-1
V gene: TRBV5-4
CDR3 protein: CASRDRVSLNTEAFF
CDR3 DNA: TGTGCCAGCAGGGACAGGGTGAGTTTGAACACTGAAGCTTTCTTT

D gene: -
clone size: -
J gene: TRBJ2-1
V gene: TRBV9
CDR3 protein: CASSATGDPFNEQFF
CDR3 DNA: TGTGCCAGCAGCGCGACAGGCGACCCGTTCAATGAGCAGTTCTTC

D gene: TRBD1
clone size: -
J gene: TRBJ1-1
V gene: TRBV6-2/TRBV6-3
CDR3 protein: CASSYSRGQGATEAFF
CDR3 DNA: TGTGCCAGCAGTTACTCGCGGGGACAGGGGGCCACTGAAGCTTTCTTT

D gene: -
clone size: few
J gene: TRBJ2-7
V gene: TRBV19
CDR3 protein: CASSTRTASYEQYF
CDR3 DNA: TGTGCCAGTAGTACACGGACTGCCTCCTACGAGCAGTACTTC

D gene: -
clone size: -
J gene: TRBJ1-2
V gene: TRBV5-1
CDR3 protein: CASSLVVGGSGTFTDRSF
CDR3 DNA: TGCGCCAGCAGCTTGGTAGTTGGGGGTTCCGGGACATTTACGGACCGGAGCTTC

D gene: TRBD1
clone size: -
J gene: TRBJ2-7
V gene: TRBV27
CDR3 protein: CASRRQGHSYEQYF
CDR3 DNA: TGTGCCAGCAGGCGACAGGGACACTCCTACGAGCAGTACTTC

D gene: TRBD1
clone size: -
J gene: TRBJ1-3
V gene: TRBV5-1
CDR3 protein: CASSDPRTGDGNTIYF
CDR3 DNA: TGCGCCAGCAGCGACCCCCGGACAGGGGACGGAAACACCATATATTTT

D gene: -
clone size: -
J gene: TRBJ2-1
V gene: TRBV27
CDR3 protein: CASSSPTRDSTNEQFF
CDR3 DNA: TGTGCCAGCAGTAGCCCTACCCGGGACTCGACCAATGAGCAGTTCTTC

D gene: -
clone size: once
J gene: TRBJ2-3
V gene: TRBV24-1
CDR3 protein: CATSDFGGARDTQYF
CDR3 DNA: TGTGCCACCAGTGATTTTGGGGGGGCTAGGGATACGCAGTATTTT

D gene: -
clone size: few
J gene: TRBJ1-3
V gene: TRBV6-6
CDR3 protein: CASSYEWSSGNTIYF
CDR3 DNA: TGTGCCAGCAGTTACGAATGGAGCTCTGGAAACACCATATATTTT

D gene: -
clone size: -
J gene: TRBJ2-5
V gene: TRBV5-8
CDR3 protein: CASSPGLPQETQYF
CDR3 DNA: TGTGCCAGCAGCCCGGGCCTCCCCCAAGAGACCCAGTACTTC

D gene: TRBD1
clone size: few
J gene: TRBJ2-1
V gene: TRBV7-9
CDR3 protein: CASSRRDSLGHEQFF
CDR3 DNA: TGTGCCAGCAGCCGTCGGGACAGCTTAGGCCATGAGCAGTTCTTC

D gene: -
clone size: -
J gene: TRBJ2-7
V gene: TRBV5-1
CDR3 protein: CASSPDHSARSYEQYF
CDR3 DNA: TGCGCCAGCAGCCCCGATCACTCCGCACGGTCCTACGAGCAGTACTTC

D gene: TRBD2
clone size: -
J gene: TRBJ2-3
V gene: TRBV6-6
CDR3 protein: CASSFKTSLEDTQYF
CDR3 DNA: TGTGCCAGCAGTTTCAAGACTAGCTTAGAAGATACGCAGTATTTT

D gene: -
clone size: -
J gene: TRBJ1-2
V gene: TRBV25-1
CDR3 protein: CASSEGRNSYGYTF
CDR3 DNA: TGTGCCAGCAGTGAAGGCAGAAACTCCTATGGCTACACCTTC

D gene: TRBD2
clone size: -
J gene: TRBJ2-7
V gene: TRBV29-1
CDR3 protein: CSVEDSGDGGYEQYF
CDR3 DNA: TGCAGCGTTGAAGATAGCGGGGATGGGGGTTACGAGCAGTACTTC

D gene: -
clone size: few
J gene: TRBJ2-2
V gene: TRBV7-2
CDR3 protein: CASSLLVAGELFF
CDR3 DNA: TGTGCCAGCAGCTTACTCGTCGCCGGGGAGCTGTTTTTT

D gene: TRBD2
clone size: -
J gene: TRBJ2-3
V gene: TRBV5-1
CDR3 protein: CASSLPIAGGPDTQYF
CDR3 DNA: TGCGCCAGCAGCTTGCCAATAGCGGGGGGCCCCGATACGCAGTATTTT

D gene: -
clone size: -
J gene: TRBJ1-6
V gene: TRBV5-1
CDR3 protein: CASSLVGAARRAHSPLHF
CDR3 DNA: TGCGCCAGCAGCTTGGTGGGAGCGGCCCGTAGGGCCCATTCACCCCTCCACTTT